This T cell receptor (beta chain) originates from a study of T cell clonality in common variable immunodeficiency. With V trimmed by 3 bases and J by 4 bases, 2 bases remained unmatched. Germline assignment: CDR1 SEHNR and CDR2 FQNEAQ (reference sequence). There are 13 residues in the CDR3. This clone occurred many times. The read terminates 3 residues ahead of where the CDR3 ends, so the germline J gene completes it. Using immunoSEQ multiplex PCR, the repertoire was profiled, and TCRdb retains in-frame clones only, with some absent. This sample comprises approximately 34,000 clones, none seen once only.

This receptor was taken from a person aged 18-70 years in good health. Material for sequencing was peripheral blood mononuclear cells. The chain employs TRBV7-9 and TRBJ1-1; 7 positions agree with TRBD1. The sequenced part of the CDR3 DNA is TGTGCCAGCAGCTTCGCAGGGGGCACTGAA. Protein sequence: CASSFAGGTE. From start to end, the CDR3 is CASSFAGGTEAFF.